This T cell receptor beta chain was observed in a study of regulatory T cells in long-lasting Graves disease. Study-wide results and caveats: It was possible that the small sample size reduced accuracy. The persistent group shared around 2,600 public clonotypes, more than the approximately 880 shared by new patients. Samples came from peripheral blood alone, without thyroid tissue. The study found TRBV28, TRBJ1-2 and TRBJ2-5 favored in persistent disease.

Remarks on this clonotype: Its antigen is not identified.

The authors built TCR beta libraries using iRepertoire HTBI primers and Arm-PCR of CDR3 regions. TCRdb used MiXCR to reprocess the multiplex PCR reads, holding one entry per CDR3 protein. The sample has some 440,000 distinct CDR3 sequences, 20% to 25% seen once; the top ten hold about 8.3%. Time point meaning: persistent/refractory GD, antithyroid drugs over 5 years with positive TRAb. RNA extracted from PBMCs served as the sequencing template. This CDR3 has 15 amino acids. After removal of 0 bases from V and 7 bases from J, the junction contained 6 bases not matched to a gene. Germline lookup yields CDR1 DFQATT and CDR2 SNEGSKA (reference sequence).

The receptor was isolated from a female donor with Graves disease. The V call is TRBV20-1, the J call TRBJ1-2, with TRBD1 matching 12 bases. This sample comprised peripheral blood mononuclear cells (PBMCs), obtained when the disease was refractory, from a patient treated with antithyroid drugs. DNA of the CDR3: TGCAGTGCTAGAGATCTGGGACAGGGGGCTAGTGGCTACACCTTC. Residues: CSARDLGQGASGYTF.